Included here is one T cell receptor beta chain sequence, with context. The data were taken from a study of T-cell reconstitution after alpha-beta-depleted transplantation in children. The library targeted TCRbeta and was prepared with unique molecular identifiers. MiXCR, applied by TCRdb to the PCR reads, yields one record per CDR3 protein. Of over 550,000 distinct CDR3 sequences listed, over 9.5% are singletons. This sample comprised PBMCs from the stem cell graft donor, obtained from the stem cell graft. The sequence came from a human donor who donated a stem cell graft to a child with acute myeloid leukemia.

The CDR3 coding sequence is TGTGCCAGCAGTTTGAGGGGGCGGGAAAGGATAGATACGCAGTATTTT. This gives the protein CASSLRGRERIDTQYF. V gene TRBV12-3 or TRBV12-4 combines with J gene TRBJ2-3, with D perhaps matching TRBD1 (7 bases). The CDR3 runs to 16 residues. V gave up 3 bases and J gave up 5 bases, with 18 bases separating them.